One and the same sample provided the 2 T cell receptor beta chains below, sequenced in a study of PD-1 blockade in mismatch repair-deficient tumors listed by TCRdb under 2017. Library construction relied on the immunoSEQ multiplex PCR assay. The clones in this table, taken by TCRdb from immuneACCESS, are in-frame only. Not every clone is retained; where verified, under half of the shortfall comes from an unresolved V gene, and the cause of the rest is unknown. Counted in this sample were about 68,000 clones; approximately 82% of them appeared once. Roughly 5.1% of the sample lies in the top ten. Specimen: peripheral blood, collected 2 weeks after starting pembrolizumab. Receptors were obtained from an adult with mismatch repair-deficient cancer.

CDR3 nucleotides: TGCGCCAGCAGCTTGTCAGGAAATCAGCCCCAGCATTTT. Translation gives CASSLSGNQPQHF. The V and J genes are TRBV5-1 and TRBJ1-5; D unclear. Trimming took off 1 base at V and 4 bases at J, with 6 bases between the two ends. This CDR3 is 13 amino acids long. Germline-derived CDR1 and CDR2 are SGHRS and YFSETQ.

The V gene is TRBV15, the J gene TRBJ1-2; D may be TRBD1 (6 bases). Germline CDR1 reads LNHNV; CDR2 reads YYDKDF (reference sequence). This CDR3 has 15 amino acids. Trimming took off 0 bases at V and 6 bases at J, with 14 bases between the two ends. The CDR3 bases are TGTGCCACCAGCAGAGATTTTAGGGACAACCATGGCTACACCTTC. Protein sequence: CATSRDFRDNHGYTF.